The clone carrying this T cell receptor (beta chain) was seen repeatedly, ten times or more. Its matching antigen is unknown. The data are from a study of CD8+CD57+ T cells in acquired aplastic anemia. As for the study in general: Sorted CD4+ and CD8+ cells gave a mean 3.2 ug DNA, range roughly 0.18 to 30 ug. Healthy donors averaged approximately 11 million reads for CD4+ cells. General study results and limits: Common to patients and controls were about 31 CD8+ CDR3 sequences. A significant difference in CD8+ Simpson's diversity between patients and controls was not found.

Genomic DNA was employed as the template in profiling TCR beta VDJ and CDR3. A single record per CDR3 protein comes from TCRdb applying MiXCR to the reads. The sample includes some 170,000 distinct CDR3 sequences, roughly 47% of them seen just once. This receptor was identified in a human donor in good health. Specimen: sorted CD4+, CD8+, or CD8+CD57+ T cells (not recorded which) from PBMCs.

Here the CDR3 reads CASSIPGLRETQYF. Written as DNA, the CDR3 is TGTGCCAGTAGTATTCCGGGACTCCGAGAGACCCAGTACTTC. The chain combines TRBV19 with TRBJ2-5, with D tentatively TRBD2 (6 bases). V lost 3 bases and J 4 bases, leaving 12 bases between the germline ends. This CDR3 contains 14 residues. The germline V gene has CDR1 LNHDA and CDR2 SQIVND (reference sequence).